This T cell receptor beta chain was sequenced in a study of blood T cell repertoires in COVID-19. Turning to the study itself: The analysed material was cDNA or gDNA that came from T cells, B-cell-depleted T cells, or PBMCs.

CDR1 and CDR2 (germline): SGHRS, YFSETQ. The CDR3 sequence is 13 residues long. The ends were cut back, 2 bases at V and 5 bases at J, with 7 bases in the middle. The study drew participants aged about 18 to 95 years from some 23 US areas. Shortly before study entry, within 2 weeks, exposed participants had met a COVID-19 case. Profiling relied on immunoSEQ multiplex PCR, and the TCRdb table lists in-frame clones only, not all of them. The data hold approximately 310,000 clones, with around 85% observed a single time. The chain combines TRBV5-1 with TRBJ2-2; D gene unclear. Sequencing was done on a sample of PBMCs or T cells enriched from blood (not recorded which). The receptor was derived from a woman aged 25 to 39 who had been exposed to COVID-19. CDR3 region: CASSLKRTGELFF. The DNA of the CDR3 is TGCGCCAGCAGCTTAAAGAGGACCGGGGAGCTGTTTTTT.